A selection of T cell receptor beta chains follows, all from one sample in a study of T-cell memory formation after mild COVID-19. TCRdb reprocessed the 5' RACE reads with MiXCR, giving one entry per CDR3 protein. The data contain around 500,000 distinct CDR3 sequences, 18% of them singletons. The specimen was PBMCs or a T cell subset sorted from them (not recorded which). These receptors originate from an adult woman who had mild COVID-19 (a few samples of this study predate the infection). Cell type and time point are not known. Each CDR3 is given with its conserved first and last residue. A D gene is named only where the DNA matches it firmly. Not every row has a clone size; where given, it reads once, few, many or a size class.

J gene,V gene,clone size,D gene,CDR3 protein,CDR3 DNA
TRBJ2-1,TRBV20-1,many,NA,CSAGKSSRSGEQFF,TGCAGTGCCGGCAAGAGTAGCAGGTCCGGGGAGCAGTTCTTC
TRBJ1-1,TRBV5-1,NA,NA,CASSSQGAPNTEAFF,TGCGCCAGCAGCTCGCAAGGGGCCCCGAACACTGAAGCTTTCTTT
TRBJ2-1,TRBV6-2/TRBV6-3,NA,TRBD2,CASSPTLAGANEQFF,TGTGCCAGCAGCCCCACCCTGGCGGGAGCCAATGAGCAGTTCTTC
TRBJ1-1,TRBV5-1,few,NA,CASSLDNSRNTEAFF,TGCGCCAGCAGCTTGGATAACAGCCGGAACACTGAAGCTTTCTTT
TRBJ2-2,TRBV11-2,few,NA,CASGQTSNTGELFF,TGTGCCAGCGGACAGACATCGAACACCGGGGAGCTGTTTTTT
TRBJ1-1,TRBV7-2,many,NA,CASSSGQNTEAFF,TGTGCCAGCAGCTCGGGACAGAACACTGAAGCTTTCTTT
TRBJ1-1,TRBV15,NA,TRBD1,CATSSRDRGTGAEAFF,TGTGCCACCAGCAGCCGGGACAGGGGGACGGGCGCTGAAGCTTTCTTT
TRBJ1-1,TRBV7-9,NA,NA,CASSLFRGQTLNTEAFF,TGTGCCAGCAGCTTATTCAGAGGGCAGACCCTAAACACTGAAGCTTTCTTT
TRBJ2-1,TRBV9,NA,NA,CASSAHRLTEQFF,TGTGCCAGCAGCGCCCATCGGCTCACTGAGCAGTTCTTC
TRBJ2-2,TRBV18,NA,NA,CASSLGTSNTGELFF,TGTGCCAGCTCACTCGGGACTTCGAACACCGGGGAGCTGTTTTTT
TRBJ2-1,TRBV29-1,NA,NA,CSVEAFTGPGNEQFF,TGCAGCGTTGAAGCCTTTACAGGTCCCGGGAATGAGCAGTTCTTC
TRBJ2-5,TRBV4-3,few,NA,CASSLGTTYETQYF,TGCGCCAGCAGCCTCGGGACGACGTACGAGACCCAGTACTTC
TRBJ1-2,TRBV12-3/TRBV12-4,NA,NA,CASSFDPRNYGYTF,TGTGCCAGCAGTTTTGATCCGCGGAACTATGGCTACACCTTC
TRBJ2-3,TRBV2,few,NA,CASSELGTAVGTDTQYF,TGTGCCAGCAGTGAACTAGGGACGGCGGTAGGCACAGATACGCAGTATTTT
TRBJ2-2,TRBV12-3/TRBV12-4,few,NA,CASSFLSAGELFF,TGTGCCAGCAGTTTTTTGTCGGCCGGGGAGCTGTTTTTT
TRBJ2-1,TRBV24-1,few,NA,CATSEPRGLAEQFF,TGTGCCACCAGTGAACCCCGGGGGCTAGCAGAGCAGTTCTTC
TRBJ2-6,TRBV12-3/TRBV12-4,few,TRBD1,CASSPAGTGLSGANVLTF,TGTGCCAGCAGCCCCGCCGGGACAGGCCTCTCTGGGGCCAACGTCCTGACTTTC
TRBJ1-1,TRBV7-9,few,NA,CASSSSQAGEGTNTEAFF,TGTGCCAGCAGCTCCAGCCAGGCTGGTGAAGGGACAAACACTGAAGCTTTCTTT